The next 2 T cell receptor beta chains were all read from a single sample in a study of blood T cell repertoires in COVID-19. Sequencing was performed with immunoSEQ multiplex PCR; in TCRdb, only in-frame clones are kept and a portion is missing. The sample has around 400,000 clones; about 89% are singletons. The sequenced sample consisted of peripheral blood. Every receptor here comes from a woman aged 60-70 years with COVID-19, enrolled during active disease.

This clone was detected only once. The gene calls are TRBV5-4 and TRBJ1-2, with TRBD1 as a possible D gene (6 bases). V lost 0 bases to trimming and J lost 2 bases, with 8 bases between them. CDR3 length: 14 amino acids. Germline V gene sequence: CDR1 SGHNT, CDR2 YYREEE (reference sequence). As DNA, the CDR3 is TGTGCCAGCAGCTTGGTGGACAGAAACTATGGCTACACCTTC. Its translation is CASSLVDRNYGYTF.

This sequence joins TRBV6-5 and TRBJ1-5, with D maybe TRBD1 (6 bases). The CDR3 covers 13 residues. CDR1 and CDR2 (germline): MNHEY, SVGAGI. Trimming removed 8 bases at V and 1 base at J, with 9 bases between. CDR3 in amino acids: CASLGGSNQPQHF. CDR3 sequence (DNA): TGTGCCAGCTTAGGGGGAAGCAATCAGCCCCAGCATTTT.